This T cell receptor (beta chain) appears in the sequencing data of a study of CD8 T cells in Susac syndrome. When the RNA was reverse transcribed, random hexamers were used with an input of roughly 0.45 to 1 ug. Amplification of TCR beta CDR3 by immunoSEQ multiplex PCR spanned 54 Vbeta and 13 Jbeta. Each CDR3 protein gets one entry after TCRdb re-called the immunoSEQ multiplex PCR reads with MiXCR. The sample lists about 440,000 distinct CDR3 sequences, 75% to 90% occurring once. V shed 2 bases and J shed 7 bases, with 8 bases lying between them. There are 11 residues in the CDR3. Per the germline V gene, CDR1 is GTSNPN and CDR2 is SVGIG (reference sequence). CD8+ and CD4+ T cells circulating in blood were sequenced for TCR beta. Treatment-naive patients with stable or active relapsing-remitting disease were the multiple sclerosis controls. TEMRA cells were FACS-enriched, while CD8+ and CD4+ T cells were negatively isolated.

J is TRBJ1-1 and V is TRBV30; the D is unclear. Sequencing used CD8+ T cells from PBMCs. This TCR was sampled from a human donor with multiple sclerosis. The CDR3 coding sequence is TGTGCCTGGAGTCGGCCGGGTGAAGCTTTCTTT. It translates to CAWSRPGEAFF.